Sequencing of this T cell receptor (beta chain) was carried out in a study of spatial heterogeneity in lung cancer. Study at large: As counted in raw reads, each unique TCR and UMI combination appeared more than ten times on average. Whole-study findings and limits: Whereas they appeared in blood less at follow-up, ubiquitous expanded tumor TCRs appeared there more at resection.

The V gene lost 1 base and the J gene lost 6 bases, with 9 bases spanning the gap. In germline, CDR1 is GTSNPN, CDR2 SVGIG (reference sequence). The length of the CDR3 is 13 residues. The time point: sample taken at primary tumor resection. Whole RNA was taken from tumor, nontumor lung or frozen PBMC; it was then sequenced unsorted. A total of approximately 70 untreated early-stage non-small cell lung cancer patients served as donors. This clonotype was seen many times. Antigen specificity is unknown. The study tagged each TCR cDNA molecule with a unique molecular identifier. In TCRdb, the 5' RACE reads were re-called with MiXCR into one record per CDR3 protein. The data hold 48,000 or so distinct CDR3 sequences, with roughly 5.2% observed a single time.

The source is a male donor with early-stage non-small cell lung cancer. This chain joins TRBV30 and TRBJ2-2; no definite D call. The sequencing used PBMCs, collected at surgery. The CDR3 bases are TGTGCCTGGAGTGAGAGCCTCGCCGGGGAGCTGTTTTTT. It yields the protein CAWSESLAGELFF.